This T cell receptor (beta chain) is from a study of OX40 agonist ivuxolimab in advanced cancers. Across the study: Dose-escalation patients had hepatocellular carcinoma, melanoma, renal cell or head and neck cancer. Under the entry rules, prior anti-PD-1, anti-PD-L1 or anti-CTLA-4 therapy was allowed, and 40% had some. Overall study findings and caveats: More expanded clones were found, on average, in CD8+ than in CD4+ T cells. Partial responders at 0.1-3.0 mg/kg showed near-lowest clonal expansion.

The CDR3 contains 15 residues. Trimming took 0 bases from V and 4 from J; bases not matched to a gene: 2. The germline V gene encodes CDR1 MNHNS and CDR2 SASEGT. Profiling relied on immunoSEQ multiplex PCR, and the TCRdb table lists in-frame clones only, not all of them. This table has roughly 15,000 clones, less than 90% appearing once. This clone was detected only once. What it binds is not known. The sample in question was CD4+ or CD8+ T cells sorted from blood, obtained in a trial of the OX40 agonist ivuxolimab. The V and J genes are TRBV6-1 and TRBJ2-3; 9 nucleotides match TRBD1. The TCR originated in an adult with an advanced solid tumor such as melanoma, head and neck, liver or kidney cancer. For the CDR3, the DNA is TGTGCCAGCAGTGAAGCTACAGGGGGCGCAGATACGCAGTATTTT. Translation: CASSEATGGADTQYF.